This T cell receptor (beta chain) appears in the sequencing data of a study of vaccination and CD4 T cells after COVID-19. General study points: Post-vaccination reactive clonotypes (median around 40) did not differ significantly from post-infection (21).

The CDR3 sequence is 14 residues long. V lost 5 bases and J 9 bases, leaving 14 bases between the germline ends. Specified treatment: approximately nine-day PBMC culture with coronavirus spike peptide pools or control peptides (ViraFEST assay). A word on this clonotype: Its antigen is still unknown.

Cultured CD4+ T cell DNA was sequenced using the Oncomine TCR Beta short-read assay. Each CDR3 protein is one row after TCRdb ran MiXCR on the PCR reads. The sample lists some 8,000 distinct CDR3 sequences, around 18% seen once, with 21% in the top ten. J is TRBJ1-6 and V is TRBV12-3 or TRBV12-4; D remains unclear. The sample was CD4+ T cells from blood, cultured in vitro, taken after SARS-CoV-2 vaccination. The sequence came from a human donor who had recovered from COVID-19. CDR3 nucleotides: TGTGCCAGCAGTCCGTCCCTGATAACTTCACCCCTCCACTTT. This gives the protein CASSPSLITSPLHF.